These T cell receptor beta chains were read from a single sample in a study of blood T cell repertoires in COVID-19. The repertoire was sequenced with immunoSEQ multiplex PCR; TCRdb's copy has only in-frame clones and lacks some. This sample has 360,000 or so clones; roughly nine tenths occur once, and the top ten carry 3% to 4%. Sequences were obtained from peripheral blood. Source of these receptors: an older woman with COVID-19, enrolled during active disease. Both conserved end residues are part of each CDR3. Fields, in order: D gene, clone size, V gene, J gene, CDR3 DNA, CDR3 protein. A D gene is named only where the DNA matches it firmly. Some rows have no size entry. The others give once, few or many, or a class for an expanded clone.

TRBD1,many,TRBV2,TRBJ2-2,TGTGCCAGCAGTGAAGACCCCGGACGGGACAGGGGAGACACCGGGGAGCTGTTTTTT,CASSEDPGRDRGDTGELFF
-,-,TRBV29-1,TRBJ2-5,TGCAGCGTGACGGGGGGCCTCGAGACCCAGTACTTC,CSVTGGLETQYF
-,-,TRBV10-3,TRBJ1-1,TGTGCCATCAGTGTAGAGGGTAGGACTGAAGCTTTCTTT,CAISVEGRTEAFF
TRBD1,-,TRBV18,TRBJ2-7,TGTGCCAGCTCACCAATCACAGGGGAGAATAAGCAGTACTTC,CASSPITGENKQYF
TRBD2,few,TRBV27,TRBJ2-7,TGTGCCAGTCCTAGCGGGGGGCCCTACGAGCAGTACTTC,CASPSGGPYEQYF
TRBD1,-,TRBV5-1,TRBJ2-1,TGCGCCAGCAGCTTGGGACACAGGGGGGTCAATGAGCAGTTCTTC,CASSLGHRGVNEQFF
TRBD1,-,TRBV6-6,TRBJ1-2,TGTGCCAGCAGTGTTCCGGACAGGGGTGACGGCTACACCTTC,CASSVPDRGDGYTF
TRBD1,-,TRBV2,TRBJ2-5,TGTGCCAGCAGTTCCGGGACAGGTGGTCGGGAGACCCAGTACTTC,CASSSGTGGRETQYF
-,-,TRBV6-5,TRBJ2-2,TGTGCCACCCCGATCGGGGGTAACACCGGGGAGCTGTTTTTT,CATPIGGNTGELFF
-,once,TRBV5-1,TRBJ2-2,TGCGCCAGCAGCTTGGTCGCAGGGTCGGTAGTCGGGGAGCTGTTTTTT,CASSLVAGSVVGELFF
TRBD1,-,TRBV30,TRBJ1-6,TGTGCCTGGAGCGGGGACAGGCGTCGAAATTCACCCCTCCACTTT,CAWSGDRRRNSPLHF
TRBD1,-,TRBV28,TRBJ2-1,TGTGCCAGCAGCCGTCCGGGACAGGGGTCCAATGAGCAGTTCTTC,CASSRPGQGSNEQFF
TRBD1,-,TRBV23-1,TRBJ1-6,TGCGCCAGCAGTCAACGGACACGGGGACAGGGGGATTCACCCCTCCACTTT,CASSQRTRGQGDSPLHF
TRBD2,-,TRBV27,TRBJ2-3,TGTGCCAGCAGTTTACGGCTAGCGGGGGGGCGGGAGTATTTT,CASSLRLAGGREYF
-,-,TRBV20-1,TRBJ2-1,TGCAGTGCTAGTGACCCATATCAGGCGCTCTACAATGAGCAGTTCTTC,CSASDPYQALYNEQFF
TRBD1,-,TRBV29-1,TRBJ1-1,TGCAGCGCTGGGGACAGGGGAGGCACTGAAGCTTTCTTT,CSAGDRGGTEAFF
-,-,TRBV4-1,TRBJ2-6,TGCGCCAGCAGCCAACAGGGCTATGGGGCCAACGTCCTGACTTTC,CASSQQGYGANVLTF
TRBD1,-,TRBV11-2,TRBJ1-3,TGTGCCAGCAGCTTAGTTCGTTTTGCAGGGGGTTCGGGAAACACCATATATTTT,CASSLVRFAGGSGNTIYF
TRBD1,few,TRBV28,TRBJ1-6,TGTGCCAGCAGAGGACAGGGAAACTCACCCCTCCACTTT,CASRGQGNSPLHF
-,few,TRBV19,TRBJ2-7,TGTGCCAGTAGTATGAGGCAGGGGGGATCCTACGAGCAGTACTTC,CASSMRQGGSYEQYF
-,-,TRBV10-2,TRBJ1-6,TGCGCCAGCAGTGAGTCTGTAAATTCACCCCTCCACTTT,CASSESVNSPLHF
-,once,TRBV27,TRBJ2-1,TGTGCCAGCAGTAAATCCGACAATGAGCAGTTCTTC,CASSKSDNEQFF
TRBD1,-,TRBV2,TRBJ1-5,TGTGCCAGCAGACCGGGACAGGGGGATCAGCCCCAGCATTTT,CASRPGQGDQPQHF
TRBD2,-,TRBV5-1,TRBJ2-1,TGCGCCAGCAGCCCCCTAAGTGGGGGGGTAGTAAATGAGCAGTTCTTC,CASSPLSGGVVNEQFF
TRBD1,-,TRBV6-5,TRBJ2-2,TGTGCCAGCACCCAGGGGGCGCCCGGGGAGCTGTTTTTT,CASTQGAPGELFF
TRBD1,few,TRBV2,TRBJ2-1,TGTGCCAGCAGTGAAACAGGGGGCTACAATGAGCAGTTCTTC,CASSETGGYNEQFF
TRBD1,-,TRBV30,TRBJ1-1,TGTGCCTGGAGTGCCCGACAGGGGAACACTGAAGCTTTCTTT,CAWSARQGNTEAFF
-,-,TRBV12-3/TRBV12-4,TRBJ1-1,TGTGCCAGCAGCGACTTGTTTGTCGGTGGTTTCTTT,CASSDLFVGGFF
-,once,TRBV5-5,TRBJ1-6,TGTGCCAGCAGCCCTTCTCGACAGCTCCTCAATTCACCCCTCCACTTT,CASSPSRQLLNSPLHF
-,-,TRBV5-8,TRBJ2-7,TGTGCCAGCAGCTTGGGGAGGGAGCAGTACTTC,CASSLGREQYF
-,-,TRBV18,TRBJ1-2,TGTGCCAGCTCACCGGACAGTCCTAACTATGGCTACACCTTC,CASSPDSPNYGYTF
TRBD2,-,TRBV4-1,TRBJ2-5,TGCGCCAGCAGGGGACTAGGACTAGCGGGGCGCCAAGAGACCCAGTACTTC,CASRGLGLAGRQETQYF
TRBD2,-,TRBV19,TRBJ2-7,TGTGCCAGTAGTAGCCAAGCGGGGGAGGAGCAGTACTTC,CASSSQAGEEQYF
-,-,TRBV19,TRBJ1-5,TGTGCCAGTAGTCTCCCGGACACCCATAGGAGTCAGCCCCAGCATTTT,CASSLPDTHRSQPQHF
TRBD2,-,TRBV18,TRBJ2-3,TGTGCCAGCTCACCGAGCGGGGGGGGCGCAGATACGCAGTATTTT,CASSPSGGGADTQYF
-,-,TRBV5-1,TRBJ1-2,TGCGCCAGCAGCTTGAGAGAGAACTATGGCTACACCTTC,CASSLRENYGYTF
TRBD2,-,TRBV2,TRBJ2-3,TGTGCCAGCAGACTAGCGGGGGGTCCTTTTAGCACAGATACGCAGTATTTT,CASRLAGGPFSTDTQYF
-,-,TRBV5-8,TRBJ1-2,TGTGCCAGCAGCTTGGTTGGGACAAGAGCTAACTATGGCTACACCTTC,CASSLVGTRANYGYTF
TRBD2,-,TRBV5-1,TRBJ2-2,TGCGCCAGCAGCTTGATCGGAATAGCGGGGGGGCCGAACACCGGGGAGCTGTTTTTT,CASSLIGIAGGPNTGELFF
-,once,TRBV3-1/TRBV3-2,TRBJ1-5,TGTGCCAGCAGCCAGGCTGGTGGCAATCAGCCCCAGCATTTT,CASSQAGGNQPQHF
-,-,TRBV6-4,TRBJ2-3,TGTGCCAGCAGTGACTACGTGTCTAGCGAAACGCAGTATTTT,CASSDYVSSETQYF
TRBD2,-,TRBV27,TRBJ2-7,TGTGCCAGCAGTTTGCGTAGCGGGGGGGCCTACGAGCAGTACTTC,CASSLRSGGAYEQYF
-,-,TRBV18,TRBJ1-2,TGTGCCAGCTCACCAGGAGAAGCGGCGCATGGCTACACCTTC,CASSPGEAAHGYTF
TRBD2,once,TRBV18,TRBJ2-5,TGTGCCAGCTCACAGATAGCGGGGGGAAGCCAAGAGACCCAGTACTTC,CASSQIAGGSQETQYF
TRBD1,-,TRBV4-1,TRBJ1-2,TGCGCCAGCAGCCCCTACCGGGACAGCACGAGGGACTATGGCTACACCTTC,CASSPYRDSTRDYGYTF
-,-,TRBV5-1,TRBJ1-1,TGCGCCAGCAGCTTGGCCCACTCTACCGGGGAACAAGCTTTCTTT,CASSLAHSTGEQAFF
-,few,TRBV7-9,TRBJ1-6,TGTGCCAGCAGCTCGCGCGCGGTGAATTCACCCCTCCACTTT,CASSSRAVNSPLHF
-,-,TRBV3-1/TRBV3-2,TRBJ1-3,TGTGCCAGCAGCTGGACACCGAGCTCTGGAAACACCATATATTTT,CASSWTPSSGNTIYF
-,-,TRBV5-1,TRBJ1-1,TGCGCCAGCAGCTCCCGCCTGAGCACTGAAGCTTTCTTT,CASSSRLSTEAFF
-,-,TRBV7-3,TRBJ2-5,TGTGCCAGCAGCTGGAGGAAGAGTTCAGAGACCCAGTACTTC,CASSWRKSSETQYF
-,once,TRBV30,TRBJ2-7,TGTGCCTGGAGTGCCCCGACAGGATTTTGGGTCTACGAGCAGTACTTC,CAWSAPTGFWVYEQYF
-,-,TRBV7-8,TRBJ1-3,TGTGCCAGCAGCGGGGACACCGGAAACACCATATATTTT,CASSGDTGNTIYF
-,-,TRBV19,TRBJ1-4,TGTGCCAGTAGTATCTCTATGCGGGGAACTAATGAAAAACTGTTTTTT,CASSISMRGTNEKLFF
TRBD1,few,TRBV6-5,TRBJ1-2,TGTGCCAGCAGATCTGGGACAGACCTATATGGCTACACCTTC,CASRSGTDLYGYTF